One and the same sample provided the 26 T cell receptor beta chains below, sequenced in a study of blood T cell repertoires in COVID-19. Some clones are missing from TCRdb's copy, which holds only in-frame ones; the method was immunoSEQ multiplex PCR. Of roughly 310,000 clones in the sample, approximately 87% are singletons; the top ten hold less than 3.5%. The sample comprised peripheral blood. These receptors all come from a woman in her twenties or thirties with COVID-19, enrolled during active disease.

The V gene is TRBV30, the J gene TRBJ1-2, with 7 nucleotides matching TRBD1. Germline values: CDR1 GTSNPN, CDR2 SVGIG (reference sequence). J was trimmed by 8 bases and V by 2 bases; bases with no gene match: 2. The CDR3 extends over 11 amino acids. The CDR3 DNA is TGTGCCTGGAGTTCGACAGGGGGCTACACCTTC. This encodes CAWSSTGGYTF.

The chain combines TRBV18 with TRBJ2-1; D might be TRBD2 (5 bases). V gave up 0 bases and J gave up 2 bases, with 11 bases separating them. This CDR3 contains 16 residues. Germline V lookup: CDR1 KGHSH, CDR2 LQKENI. CDR3 residues: CASSPPVAHAYNEQFF. CDR3 in DNA: TGTGCCAGCTCACCACCGGTAGCGCACGCCTACAATGAGCAGTTCTTC.

The rearrangement links TRBV18 to TRBJ2-2, with TRBD2 matching over 15 bases. CDR3 length equals 17 residues. V was clipped by 6 bases and J by 2 bases; unmatched bases: 4. The germline gives CDR1 KGHSH, CDR2 LQKENI. The CDR3 reads CASSGLAGGLNTGELFF. The CDR3 DNA sequence: TGTGCCAGCTCGGGACTAGCGGGAGGCCTTAACACCGGGGAGCTGTTTTTT.

The CDR3 reads CASSSVSQAGGEKLFF. CDR3 in DNA: TGCGCCAGCAGCTCGGTTTCTCAGGCGGGAGGAGAAAAACTGTTTTTT. The chain couples TRBV5-1 to TRBJ1-4; D is uncertain. Germline V gene data show CDR1 as SGHRS and CDR2 as YFSETQ. V was pared by 3 bases and J by 8 bases, with 20 bases between. The CDR3 has 16 amino acids.

The chain recombines TRBV18 with TRBJ1-4, with 8 bases fitting TRBD1. V lost 3 bases, J lost 8 bases, and 11 bases stayed unmatched. Germline CDR1 KGHSH, CDR2 LQKENI. The CDR3 loop spans 16 amino acids. The CDR3 loop is CASSPRTGKGNEKLFF. The CDR3 region has the DNA TGTGCCAGCTCACCCAGGACAGGGAAAGGGAACGAAAAACTGTTTTTT.

The V gene is TRBV9, the J gene TRBJ2-3; D may be TRBD2 (6 bases). The ends were cut back, 4 bases at V and 3 bases at J, with 15 bases in the middle. CDR1 and CDR2 from the germline V gene are SGDLS and YYNGEE. The CDR3 length is 15 residues. The CDR3 sequence: CASSSGISGTDTQYF. In DNA form, the CDR3 reads TGTGCCAGCAGCTCAGGGATTAGCGGAACAGATACGCAGTATTTT.

In this sample, this clone turned up a few times. Other DNA sequences within the sample encode an identical CDR3. The chain couples TRBV9 to TRBJ2-7; TRBD1 matches at 7 bases. V lost 0 bases to trimming and J lost 3 bases; unmatched junction nucleotides: 3. This CDR3 is built from 14 residues. CDR1 is SGDLS and CDR2 is YYNGEE in the germline V gene. This CDR3 reads CASSVGDRGYEQYF. The CDR3 DNA reads as TGTGCCAGCAGCGTAGGGGACAGAGGCTACGAGCAGTACTTC.

V usage is TRBV20-1 and J usage is TRBJ1-4; no definite D call. Trimming left V 3 bases short and J 6 bases short, with 14 bases between. The CDR3 has 14 amino acids. The germline V gene encodes CDR1 DFQATT and CDR2 SNEGSKA (reference sequence). CDR3 protein: CSASPGTDYEKLFF. CDR3 bases: TGCAGTGCTAGTCCCGGAACTGACTATGAAAAACTGTTTTTT.

V usage is TRBV5-1 and J usage is TRBJ1-4; D ambiguous. V dropped 2 bases and J dropped 5 bases, with 7 bases sitting between them. The CDR3 is made up of 13 amino acids. Germline CDR1 is SGHRS and CDR2 is YFSETQ. The CDR3 is CASSLQPNEKLFF. DNA for the CDR3: TGCGCCAGCAGCTTACAGCCCAATGAAAAACTGTTTTTT.

The V and J genes are TRBV19 and TRBJ2-4; tentatively, D is TRBD1 (5 bases). The CDR3 sequence is 15 residues long. The germline V and J ends were trimmed by 5 bases and 2 bases, with 13 bases remaining between them. In germline, CDR1 is LNHDA, CDR2 SQIVND (reference sequence). CDR3 protein: CASSAGLETKNIQYF. The CDR3 DNA is TGTGCCAGTAGTGCAGGGCTTGAGACCAAAAACATTCAGTACTTC. The whole variable domain, filled in from reference TRBV19 and TRBJ2-4, reads DGGITQSPKYLFRKEGQNVTLSCEQNLNHDAMYWYRQDPGQGLRLIYYSQIVNDFQKGDIAEGYSVSREKKESFPLTVTSAQKNPTAFYLCASSAGLETKNIQYFGAGTRLSVL.

The chain links TRBV4-1 to TRBJ1-6; D call uncertain. The V gene lost 7 bases and the J gene lost 5 bases, with 15 bases spanning the gap. The CDR3 loop spans 15 amino acids. From germline, CDR1 is MGHRA and CDR2 YSYEKL. CDR3 amino acids: CASITIQLNNSPLHF. DNA of the CDR3: TGCGCCAGCATAACGATTCAACTCAATAATTCACCCCTCCACTTT.

The rearrangement joins TRBV9 to TRBJ2-7; maybe TRBD1 (6 bases). From germline, CDR1 is SGDLS and CDR2 YYNGEE. With 0 bases removed from V and 5 bases from J, the gap between germline ends came to 12 bases. The length of the CDR3 is 14 residues. For the CDR3, the DNA is TGTGCCAGCAGCGTAGCTACACAGGGCCACGAGCAGTACTTC. This translates into CASSVATQGHEQYF.

This chain joins TRBV19 and TRBJ2-7; tentative D call: TRBD1 (5 bases). Germline loops: CDR1 LNHDA, CDR2 SQIVND (reference sequence). The CDR3 has 14 residues. With 5 bases removed from V and 3 bases from J, the gap between germline ends came to 14 bases. CDR3 sequence (DNA): TGTGCCAGTAGTCCTGGGGCTGTATACTACGAGCAGTACTTC. Translating gives CASSPGAVYYEQYF.

The chain carries TRBV3-1 (or the pseudogene TRBV3-2) and TRBJ2-1; 8 nucleotides line up with TRBD2. V was clipped by 0 bases and J by 3 bases; unmatched bases: 7. The CDR3 totals 17 residues. The V gene's germline CDR1 is LGHDT and CDR2 YNNKEL (reference sequence). CDR3 DNA sequence: TGTGCCAGCAGCCAAGATCAGGGACTAGTCCTCTACAATGAGCAGTTCTTC. Protein product: CASSQDQGLVLYNEQFF.

The V and J genes are TRBV18 and TRBJ2-3; D uncertain. CDR1 is KGHSH and CDR2 is LQKENI in the germline V gene. V was pared by 1 base and J by 3 bases, with 8 bases between. The CDR3 loop spans 14 amino acids. The CDR3 nucleotides are TGTGCCAGCTCACCACGTAGATCTACAGATACGCAGTATTTT. It specifies CASSPRRSTDTQYF.

The gene calls are TRBV5-6 and TRBJ1-5; D possibly corresponds to TRBD1 (5 bases). Germline V gene sequence: CDR1 SGHDT, CDR2 YYEEEE. The CDR3 spans 14 residues. The V gene lost 3 bases and the J gene lost 5 bases, with 12 bases spanning the gap. CDR3 nucleotide sequence: TGTGCCAGCAGCTCCCCAGGGTGGGATCAGCCCCAGCATTTT. It yields the protein CASSSPGWDQPQHF. Full variable domain (missing parts from reference TRBV5-6 and TRBJ1-5): DAGVTQSPTHLIKTRGQQVTLRCSPKSGHDTVSWYQQALGQGPQFIFQYYEEEERQRGNFPDRFSGHQFPNYSSELNVNALLLGDSALYLCASSSPGWDQPQHFGDGTRLSIL.

V is TRBV6-6 and J is TRBJ2-7; 14 bases line up with TRBD2. CDR1 is MNHNY, CDR2 SVGAGI, per germline (reference sequence). Unmatched junction bases numbered 3, after V lost 4 bases and J lost 4 bases. The CDR3 totals 15 residues. The CDR3 region is CASSWWTSGRYEQYF. The DNA for the CDR3 is TGTGCCAGCAGTTGGTGGACTAGCGGGAGGTACGAGCAGTACTTC.

The rearrangement uses TRBV9 and TRBJ2-2; tentative D call: TRBD2 (5 bases). V was clipped by 0 bases and J by 4 bases, with 13 bases between them. The germline gives CDR1 SGDLS, CDR2 YYNGEE. There are 16 residues in the CDR3. The CDR3 sequence is CASSVDVPRGTGELFF. As DNA, the CDR3 is TGTGCCAGCAGCGTAGACGTCCCTCGGGGCACCGGGGAGCTGTTTTTT. Full variable domain (remainder filled in from reference TRBV9 and TRBJ2-2): DSGVTQTPKHLITATGQRVTLRCSPRSGDLSVYWYQQSLDQGLQFLIQYYNGEERAKGNILERFSAQQFPDLHSELNLSSLELGDSALYFCASSVDVPRGTGELFFGEGSRLTVL.

The table lists this clone with a count of one. This chain uses TRBV19 with TRBJ2-5; perhaps TRBD2 as D (7 bases). V was clipped by 4 bases and J by 2 bases, with 14 bases between them. The length of the CDR3 is 15 residues. Germline CDR1 LNHDA, CDR2 SQIVND (reference sequence). CDR3 sequence: CASSRGGPVQETQYF. For the CDR3, the DNA is TGTGCCAGTAGTAGGGGGGGGCCCGTACAAGAGACCCAGTACTTC.

This clone appeared once. V is TRBV19 and J is TRBJ2-7; TRBD2 matches at 10 bases. The V segment lost 3 bases and the J segment 7 bases; nucleotides outside the gene matches: 3. Germline V lookup: CDR1 LNHDA, CDR2 SQIVND (reference sequence). CDR3 length: 13 residues. CDR3 protein: CASSILAGEEQYF. The DNA of the CDR3 is TGTGCCAGTAGTATTCTAGCGGGAGAGGAGCAGTACTTC.

The V and J genes are TRBV7-9 and TRBJ2-3, with D tentatively TRBD2 (6 bases). This CDR3 has 16 residues. Germline CDR1 reads SEHNR; CDR2 reads FQNEAQ (reference sequence). V was pared by 4 bases and J by 2 bases, with 16 bases between. As DNA, the CDR3 is TGTGCCAGCAGCTCCAGACAGTGGACTACCACAGATACGCAGTATTTT. Protein: CASSSRQWTTTDTQYF.

The V gene is TRBV4-1, the J gene TRBJ1-1; a possible D gene is TRBD1 (6 bases). V lost 4 bases to trimming and J lost 3 bases, with 9 bases between them. Germline CDR1 is MGHRA and CDR2 is YSYEKL. There are 13 residues in the CDR3. Here the CDR3 reads CASSLPGDTEAFF. CDR3 DNA sequence: TGCGCCAGCAGCCTTCCAGGGGACACTGAAGCTTTCTTT.

The J gene is TRBJ2-3, the V gene TRBV29-1, with TRBD2 as a possible D gene (6 bases). The germline gives CDR1 SQVTM, CDR2 ANQGSEA. Trimming left V 5 bases short and J 2 bases short, with 14 bases between. The CDR3 totals 14 residues. The CDR3: CSVPFGGDTDTQYF. CDR3 bases: TGCAGCGTTCCTTTCGGAGGGGACACAGATACGCAGTATTTT.

The CDR3 reads CASSQDPLGTGANNEQFF. The CDR3 nucleotides are TGTGCCAGCAGCCAAGATCCGTTAGGGACAGGGGCGAACAATGAGCAGTTCTTC. The rearrangement links TRBV3-1 (or the pseudogene TRBV3-2) to TRBJ2-1; TRBD1 matches 10 bases. Germline-derived CDR1 and CDR2 are LGHDT and YNNKEL (reference sequence). V trimming: 0 bases; J trimming: 5 bases; junction bases outside the gene matches: 10. The CDR3 has 18 residues.

The CDR3 DNA sequence: TGTGCCAGCAGCCAAATGAGCGGCGGTTACAATGAGCAGTTCTTC. Translated: CASSQMSGGYNEQFF. This sequence joins TRBV3-1 (or the pseudogene TRBV3-2) and TRBJ2-1; tentatively, D is TRBD2 (5 bases). The V end was cut by 2 bases, the J end by 4 bases, with 12 bases between. CDR3 length equals 15 residues. Germline lookup yields CDR1 LGHDT and CDR2 YNNKEL (reference sequence).

The rearrangement links TRBV5-1 to TRBJ1-2; 9 nucleotides agree with TRBD1. Per germline, CDR1 SGHRS and CDR2 YFSETQ. This CDR3 region has 15 residues. V dropped 5 bases and J dropped 7; count of bases not matched to a gene: 12. The CDR3 coding sequence is TGCGCCAGCAGGAAAACTACCGGGACAGGGAGTGGCTACACCTTC. This codes for CASRKTTGTGSGYTF. The variable domain in full, completed from reference TRBV5-1 and TRBJ1-2, reads KAGVTQTPRYLIKTRGQQVTLSCSPISGHRSVSWYQQTPGQGLQFLFEYFSETQRNKGNFPGRFSGRQFSNSRSEMNVSTLELGDSALYLCASRKTTGTGSGYTFGSGTRLTVV.